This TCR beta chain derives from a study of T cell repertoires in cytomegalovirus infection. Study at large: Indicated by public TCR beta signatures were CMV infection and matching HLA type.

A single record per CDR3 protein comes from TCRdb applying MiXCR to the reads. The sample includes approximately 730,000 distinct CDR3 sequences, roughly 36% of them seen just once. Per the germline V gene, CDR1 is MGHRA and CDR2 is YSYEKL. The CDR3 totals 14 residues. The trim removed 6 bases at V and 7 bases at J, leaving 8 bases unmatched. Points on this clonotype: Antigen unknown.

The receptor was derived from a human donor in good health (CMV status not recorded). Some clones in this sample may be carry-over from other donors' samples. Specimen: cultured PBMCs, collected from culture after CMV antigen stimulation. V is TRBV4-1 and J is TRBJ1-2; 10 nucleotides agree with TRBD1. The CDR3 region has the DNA TGCGCCAGCAGACAACCGGGACAGGGGTTTGGCTACACCTTC. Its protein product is CASRQPGQGFGYTF.